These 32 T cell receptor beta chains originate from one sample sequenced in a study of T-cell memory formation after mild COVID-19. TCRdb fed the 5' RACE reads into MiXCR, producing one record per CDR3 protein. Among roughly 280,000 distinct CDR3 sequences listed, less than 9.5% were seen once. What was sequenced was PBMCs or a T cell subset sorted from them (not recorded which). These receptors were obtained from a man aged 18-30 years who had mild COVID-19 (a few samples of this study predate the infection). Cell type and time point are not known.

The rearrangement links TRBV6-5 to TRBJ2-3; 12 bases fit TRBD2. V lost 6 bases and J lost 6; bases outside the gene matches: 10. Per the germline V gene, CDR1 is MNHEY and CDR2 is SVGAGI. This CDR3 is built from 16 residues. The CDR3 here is CASSPPSGGAADTQYF. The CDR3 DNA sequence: TGTGCCAGCAGCCCACCTAGCGGGGGGGCCGCGGATACGCAGTATTTT.

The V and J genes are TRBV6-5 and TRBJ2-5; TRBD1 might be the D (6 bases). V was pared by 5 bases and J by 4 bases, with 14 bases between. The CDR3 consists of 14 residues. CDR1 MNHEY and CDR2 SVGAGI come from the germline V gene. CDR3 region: CASSDYRASETQYF. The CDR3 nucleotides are TGTGCCAGCAGTGACTACAGGGCCTCAGAGACCCAGTACTTC.

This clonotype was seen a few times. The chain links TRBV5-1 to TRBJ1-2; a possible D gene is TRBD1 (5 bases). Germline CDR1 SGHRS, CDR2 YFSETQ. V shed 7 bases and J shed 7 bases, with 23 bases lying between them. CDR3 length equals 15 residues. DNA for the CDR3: TGCGCCAGCTACCTTCCGGGACCAAAGAGGACTGGCTACACCTTC. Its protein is CASYLPGPKRTGYTF.

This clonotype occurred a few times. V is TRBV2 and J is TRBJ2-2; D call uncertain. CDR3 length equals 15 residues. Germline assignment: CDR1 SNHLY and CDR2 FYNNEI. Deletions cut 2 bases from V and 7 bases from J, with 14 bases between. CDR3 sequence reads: CASSEIGLSGGELFF. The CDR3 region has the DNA TGTGCCAGCAGTGAAATTGGCTTATCGGGCGGGGAGCTGTTTTTT.

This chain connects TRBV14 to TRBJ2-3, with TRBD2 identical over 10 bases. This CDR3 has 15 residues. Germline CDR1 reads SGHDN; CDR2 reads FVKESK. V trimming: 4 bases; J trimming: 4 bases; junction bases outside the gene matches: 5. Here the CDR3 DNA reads TGTGCCAGCAGCCTACTAGCGGGGTTCGCAGATACGCAGTATTTT. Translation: CASSLLAGFADTQYF. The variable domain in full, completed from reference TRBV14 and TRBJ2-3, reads EAGVTQFPSHSVIEKGQTVTLRCDPISGHDNLYWYRRVMGKEIKFLLHFVKESKQDESGMPNNRFLAERTGGTYSTLKVQPAELEDSGVYFCASSLLAGFADTQYFGPGTRLTVL.

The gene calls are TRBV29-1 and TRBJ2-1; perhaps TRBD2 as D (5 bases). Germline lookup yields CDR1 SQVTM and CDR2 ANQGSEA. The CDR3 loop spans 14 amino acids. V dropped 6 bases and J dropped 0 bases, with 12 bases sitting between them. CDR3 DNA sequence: TGCAGCGTAACGGGAAGGAGCTCCTACAATGAGCAGTTCTTC. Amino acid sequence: CSVTGRSSYNEQFF.

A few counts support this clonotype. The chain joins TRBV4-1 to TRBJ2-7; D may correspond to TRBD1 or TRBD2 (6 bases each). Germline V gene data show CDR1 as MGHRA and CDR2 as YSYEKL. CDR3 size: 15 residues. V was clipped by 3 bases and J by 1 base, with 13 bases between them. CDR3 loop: CASSQRDKGSYEQYF. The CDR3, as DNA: TGCGCCAGCAGCCAGCGGGACAAGGGATCCTACGAGCAGTACTTC.

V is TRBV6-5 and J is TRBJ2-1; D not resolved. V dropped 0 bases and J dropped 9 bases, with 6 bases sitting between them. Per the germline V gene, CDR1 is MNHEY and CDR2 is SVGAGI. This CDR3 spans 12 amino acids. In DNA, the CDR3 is TGTGCCAGCAGTTACTCGGGCTTTGAGCAGTTCTTC. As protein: CASSYSGFEQFF.

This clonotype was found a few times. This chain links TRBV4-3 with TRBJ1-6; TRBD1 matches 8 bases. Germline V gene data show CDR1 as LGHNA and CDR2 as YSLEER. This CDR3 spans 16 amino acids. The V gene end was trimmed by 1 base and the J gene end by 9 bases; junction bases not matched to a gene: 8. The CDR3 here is CASSQAAGTGGSPLHF. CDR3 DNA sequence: TGCGCCAGCAGCCAAGCCGCCGGGACAGGTGGTTCACCCCTCCACTTT.

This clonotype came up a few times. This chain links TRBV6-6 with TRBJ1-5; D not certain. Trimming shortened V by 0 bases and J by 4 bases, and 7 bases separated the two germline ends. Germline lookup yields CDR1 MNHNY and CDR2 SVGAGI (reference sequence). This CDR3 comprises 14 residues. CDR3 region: CASSYSAENQPQHF. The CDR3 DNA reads TGTGCCAGCAGTTACTCAGCGGAGAATCAGCCCCAGCATTTT.

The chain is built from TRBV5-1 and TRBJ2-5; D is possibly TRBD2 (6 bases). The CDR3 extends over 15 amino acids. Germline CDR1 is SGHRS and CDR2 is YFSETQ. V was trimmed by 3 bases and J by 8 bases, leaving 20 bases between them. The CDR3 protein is CASSSTTRRKVTQYF. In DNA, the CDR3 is TGCGCCAGCAGCTCGACGACTAGACGGAAAGTTACCCAGTACTTC.

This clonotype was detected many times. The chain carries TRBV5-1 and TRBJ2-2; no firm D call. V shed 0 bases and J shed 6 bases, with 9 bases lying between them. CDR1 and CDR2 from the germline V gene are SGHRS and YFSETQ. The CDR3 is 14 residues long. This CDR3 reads CASSLGVQAGELFF. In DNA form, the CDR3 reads TGCGCCAGCAGCTTGGGGGTTCAGGCCGGGGAGCTGTTTTTT.

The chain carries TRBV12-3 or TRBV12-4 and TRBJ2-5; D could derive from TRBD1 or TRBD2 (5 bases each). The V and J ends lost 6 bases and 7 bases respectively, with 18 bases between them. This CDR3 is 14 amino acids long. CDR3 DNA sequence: TGTGCCAGCAGCTCCGGGACGGTGCCAGGGACCCAGTACTTC. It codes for CASSSGTVPGTQYF.

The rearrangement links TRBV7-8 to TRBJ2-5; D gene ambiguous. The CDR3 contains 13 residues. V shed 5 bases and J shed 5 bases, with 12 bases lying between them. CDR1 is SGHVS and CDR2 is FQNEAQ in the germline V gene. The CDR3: CASSEKNGETQYF. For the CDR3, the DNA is TGTGCCAGCAGCGAAAAGAATGGGGAGACCCAGTACTTC. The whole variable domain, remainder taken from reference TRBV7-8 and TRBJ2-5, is GAGVSQSPRYKVAKRGQDVALRCDPISGHVSLFWYQQALGQGPEFLTYFQNEAQLDKSGLPSDRFFAERPEGSVSTLKIQRTQQEDSAVYLCASSEKNGETQYFGPGTRLLVL.

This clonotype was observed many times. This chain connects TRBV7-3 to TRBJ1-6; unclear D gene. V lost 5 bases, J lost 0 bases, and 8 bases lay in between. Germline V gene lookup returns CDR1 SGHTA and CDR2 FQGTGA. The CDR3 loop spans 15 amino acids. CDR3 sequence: CASSPGSSYNSPLHF. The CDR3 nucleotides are TGTGCCAGCAGCCCCGGGAGCTCCTATAATTCACCCCTCCACTTT.

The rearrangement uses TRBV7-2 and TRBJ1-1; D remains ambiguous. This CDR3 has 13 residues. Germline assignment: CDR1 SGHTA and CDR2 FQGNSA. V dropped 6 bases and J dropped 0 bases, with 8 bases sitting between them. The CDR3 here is CASRSDLNTEAFF. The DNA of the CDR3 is TGTGCCAGCAGATCGGATCTGAACACTGAAGCTTTCTTT.

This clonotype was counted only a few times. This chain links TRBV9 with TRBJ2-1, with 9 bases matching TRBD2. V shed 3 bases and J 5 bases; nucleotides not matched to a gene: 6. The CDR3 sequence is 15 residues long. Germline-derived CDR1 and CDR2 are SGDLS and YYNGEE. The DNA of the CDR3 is TGTGCCAGCAGCGGAGACGCTAGCGGGGACAATGAGCAGTTCTTC. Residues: CASSGDASGDNEQFF.

CDR3 sequence reads: CASSSPYYRGQRPTAYEQYF. The CDR3 DNA sequence: TGTGCCAGCAGTTCTCCCTATTACAGGGGGCAGCGGCCGACGGCCTACGAGCAGTACTTC. This rearrangement joins TRBV6-5 to TRBJ2-7; 9 positions agree with TRBD1. CDR1 and CDR2 (germline): MNHEY, SVGAGI. There are 20 residues in the CDR3. The ends lost 4 bases at V and 2 bases at J; junction bases unmatched: 21.

The CDR3 nucleotides are TGCGCCAGCAGCTTGGTGTCAGGCCAATATGGCTACACCTTC. This codes for CASSLVSGQYGYTF. The chain employs TRBV5-1 and TRBJ1-2; no clear D gene. CDR3 length: 14 amino acids. Per the germline V gene, CDR1 is SGHRS and CDR2 is YFSETQ. Between the trimmed V and J ends, which lost 0 bases and 5 bases, there was a span of 11 bases.

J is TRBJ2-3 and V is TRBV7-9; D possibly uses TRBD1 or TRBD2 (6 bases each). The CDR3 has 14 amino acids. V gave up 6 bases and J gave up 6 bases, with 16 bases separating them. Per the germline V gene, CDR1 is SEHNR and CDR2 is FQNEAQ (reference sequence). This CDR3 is CASSPSGAGDTQYF. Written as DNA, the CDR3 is TGTGCCAGCAGTCCGTCGGGGGCGGGTGATACGCAGTATTTT.

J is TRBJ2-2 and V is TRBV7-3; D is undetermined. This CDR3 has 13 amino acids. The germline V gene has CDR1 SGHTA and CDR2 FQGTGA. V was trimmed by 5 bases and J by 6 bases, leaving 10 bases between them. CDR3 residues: CASSLRWAGELFF. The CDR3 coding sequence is TGTGCCAGCAGCCTAAGATGGGCCGGGGAGCTGTTTTTT.

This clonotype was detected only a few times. CDR3: CASSPTGTAGETQYF. CDR3 nucleotides: TGCGCCAGCAGCCCCACCGGGACAGCCGGGGAGACCCAGTACTTC. The gene calls are TRBV5-1 and TRBJ2-5; 7 nucleotides agree with TRBD1. Trimming cost V 4 bases and J 5 bases; bases outside gene matches: 11. Germline CDR1 is SGHRS and CDR2 is YFSETQ. The CDR3 contains 15 residues.

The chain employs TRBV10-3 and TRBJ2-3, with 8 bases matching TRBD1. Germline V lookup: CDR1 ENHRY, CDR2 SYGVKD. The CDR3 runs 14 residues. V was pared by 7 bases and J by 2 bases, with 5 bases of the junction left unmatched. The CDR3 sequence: CAITRDRTTDTQYF. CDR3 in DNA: TGTGCCATCACCAGGGACAGGACCACAGATACGCAGTATTTT.

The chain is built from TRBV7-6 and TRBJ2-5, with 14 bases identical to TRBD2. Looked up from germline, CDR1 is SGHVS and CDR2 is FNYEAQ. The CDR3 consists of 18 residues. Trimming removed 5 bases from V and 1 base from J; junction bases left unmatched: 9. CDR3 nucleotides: TGTGCCAGCAGCCGCGGACTAGCGGGGGGCCGAATCCAAGAGACCCAGTACTTC. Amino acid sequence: CASSRGLAGGRIQETQYF.

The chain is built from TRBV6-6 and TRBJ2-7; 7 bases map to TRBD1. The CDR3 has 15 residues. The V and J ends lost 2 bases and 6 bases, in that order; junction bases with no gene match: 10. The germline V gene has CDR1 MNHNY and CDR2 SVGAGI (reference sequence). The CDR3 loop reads CASSYRGGRRSEQYV. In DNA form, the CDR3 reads TGTGCCAGCAGTTACCGAGGGGGCCGGAGATCCGAGCAGTACGTC.

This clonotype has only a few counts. The CDR3 loop reads CASSRDWGSYTF. CDR3 bases: TGTGCCAGCAGTCGGGATTGGGGTAGCTACACCTTC. The V and J genes are TRBV7-9 and TRBJ1-2; D is undetermined. This CDR3 spans 12 amino acids. Between the trimmed V and J ends, which lost 6 bases and 9 bases, there was a span of 14 bases. Germline values: CDR1 SEHNR, CDR2 FQNEAQ (reference sequence).

CDR3 nucleotides: TGCGCCAGCAGCCAAGATAACAGGGAGCTCTACGAGCAGTACTTC. Amino acids: CASSQDNRELYEQYF. V gene TRBV4-1 combines with J gene TRBJ2-7; D might be TRBD1 (6 bases). Germline loops: CDR1 MGHRA, CDR2 YSYEKL. The CDR3 is 15 amino acids. Between the trimmed V and J ends, which lost 0 bases and 3 bases, there was a span of 12 bases.

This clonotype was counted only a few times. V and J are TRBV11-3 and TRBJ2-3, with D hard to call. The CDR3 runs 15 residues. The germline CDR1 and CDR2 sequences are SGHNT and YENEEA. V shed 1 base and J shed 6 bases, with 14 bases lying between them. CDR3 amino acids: CASSLGPVIGDTQYF. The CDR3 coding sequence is TGTGCCAGCAGCTTAGGTCCGGTCATCGGGGATACGCAGTATTTT.

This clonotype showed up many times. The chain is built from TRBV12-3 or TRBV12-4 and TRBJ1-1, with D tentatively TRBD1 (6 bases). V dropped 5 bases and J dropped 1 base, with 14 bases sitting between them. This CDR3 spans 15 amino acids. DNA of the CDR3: TGTGCCAGCAGTCCCGCTGACAGGACGAACACTGAAGCTTTCTTT. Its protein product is CASSPADRTNTEAFF.

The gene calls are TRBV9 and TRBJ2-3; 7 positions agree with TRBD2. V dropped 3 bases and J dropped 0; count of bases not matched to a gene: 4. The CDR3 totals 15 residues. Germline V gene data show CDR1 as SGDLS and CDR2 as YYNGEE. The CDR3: CASSAGTTSTDTQYF. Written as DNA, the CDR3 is TGTGCCAGCAGCGCCGGGACTACGAGCACAGATACGCAGTATTTT.

As DNA, the CDR3 is TGTGCCAGCAGCCAAGTAACGAACACCGGGGAGCTGTTTTTT. Encoded protein: CASSQVTNTGELFF. V gene TRBV3-1 combines with J gene TRBJ2-2; no clear D gene. The CDR3 consists of 14 residues. Trimming shortened V by 1 base and J by 0 bases, and 3 bases separated the two germline ends. Looked up from germline, CDR1 is LGHDT and CDR2 is YNNKEL (reference sequence).

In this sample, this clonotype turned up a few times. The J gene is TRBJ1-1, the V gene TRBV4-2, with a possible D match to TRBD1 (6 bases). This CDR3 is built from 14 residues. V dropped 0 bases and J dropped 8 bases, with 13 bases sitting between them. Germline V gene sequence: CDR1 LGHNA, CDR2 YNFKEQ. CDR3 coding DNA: TGTGCCAGCAGCCAAGATCAGGGGCGTTCCGAAGCTTTCTTT. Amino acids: CASSQDQGRSEAFF.